This passage covers 4 T cell receptor beta chains from one sample sequenced in a study of shared clonotypes between healthy human individuals. Naive CD8 cells were CD45RO-negative, positively selected for CCR7, excluding terminally differentiated effector memory CD45RA+ cells. The data were produced by immunoSEQ multiplex PCR, yet TCRdb's version contains in-frame clones alone and is incomplete. The sample includes roughly 2.1 million clones, under 95% of them seen just once. Sequencing was performed on naive CD8+ T cells from PBMCs. These receptors all come from a man aged 18 to 29 in good health. Some clones in this sample may be carry-over from other donors' samples.

The chain uses TRBV27 and TRBJ2-6, with 7 positions matching TRBD1. V was pared by 4 bases and J by 6 bases, with 9 bases of the junction left unmatched. The CDR3 spans 16 residues. Per the germline V gene, CDR1 is MNHEY and CDR2 is SMNVEV (reference sequence). DNA of the CDR3: TGTGCCAGCAGTTCCCCCTTTGACAGGGAGGCCAACGTCCTGACTTTC. Its protein product is CASSSPFDREANVLTF.

The V call is TRBV4-1, the J call TRBJ1-1; D not certain. Germline V lookup: CDR1 MGHRA, CDR2 YSYEKL. This CDR3 is built from 17 residues. V lost 2 bases to trimming and J lost 7 bases, with 23 bases between them. The CDR3 DNA reads as TGCGCCAGCAGCCAAACACCTCGCGGCGGGAATCCAATTGAAGCTTTCTTT. It translates to CASSQTPRGGNPIEAFF.

The rearrangement uses TRBV9 and TRBJ2-7; D tentatively reads TRBD1 or TRBD2 (6 bases each). The CDR3 covers 14 residues. Trimming shortened V by 2 bases and J by 5 bases, and 14 bases separated the two germline ends. The V gene's germline CDR1 is SGDLS and CDR2 YYNGEE. The CDR3 nucleotides read TGTGCCAGCAGCGTTGGAGGGGGAAGCCACGAGCAGTACTTC. It yields the protein CASSVGGGSHEQYF. Using reference TRBV9 and TRBJ2-7 for the parts outside the CDR3, the full variable domain is DSGVTQTPKHLITATGQRVTLRCSPRSGDLSVYWYQQSLDQGLQFLIQYYNGEERAKGNILERFSAQQFPDLHSELNLSSLELGDSALYFCASSVGGGSHEQYFGPGTRLTVT.

This clone has just a few counts. This chain connects TRBV19 to TRBJ1-1, with 11 bases identical to TRBD1. This CDR3 has 16 amino acids. J gave up 3 bases and V 4 bases, and 7 bases lay outside the gene matches. Germline CDR1 and CDR2: LNHDA and SQIVND (reference sequence). The CDR3 nucleotides are TGTGCCAGTAGTACTCCGGACAGGGGGCTGGACACTGAAGCTTTCTTT. Translation: CASSTPDRGLDTEAFF.